This T cell receptor (beta chain) was sequenced in a study of cytomegalovirus exposure and HLA in healthy donors. The PCR was carried out with 60 Vbeta primers and 13 Jbeta primers. Assay: immunoSEQ multiplex PCR; the TCRdb copy retains only in-frame clones and omits some. The sample lists about 82,000 clones, roughly 72% occurring once. This TCR came from a woman between 50 and 59 years old in good health and CMV-seropositive. Sequenced input: PBMCs.

This CDR3 is CSAIRVGEQYF. CDR3 coding DNA: TGCAGTGCAATCAGGGTTGGAGAGCAGTACTTC. The chain uses TRBV20-1 and TRBJ2-7; D possibly corresponds to TRBD1 (5 bases). From germline, CDR1 is DFQATT and CDR2 SNEGSKA (reference sequence). V was pared by 6 bases and J by 7 bases, with 13 bases between. The CDR3 spans 11 residues.